The 24 T cell receptor beta chains presented below share a single source sample, sequenced in a study of T cells in Graves' hyperthyroidism and ophthalmopathy. There were TCR beta CDR3 regions amplified from RNA transcripts. The HTBI primer set drove a first-round RT-PCR of the TCR CDR3. TCRdb itself ran the multiplex PCR reads through MiXCR, one entry per CDR3 protein. Of under 750,000 distinct CDR3 sequences in the sample, around 20% were seen once. Input material: blood. Receptors originate from a woman in her forties or fifties with Graves' hyperthyroidism that later progressed to Graves' ophthalmopathy.

This clonotype was seen a few times. V usage is TRBV29-1 and J usage is TRBJ1-1; TRBD1 agrees at 9 bases. V lost 6 bases, J lost 5 bases, and 7 bases stayed unmatched. CDR3 length: 13 residues. Germline V lookup: CDR1 SQVTM, CDR2 ANQGSEA. CDR3 sequence: CSVIQGAQTEAFF. The CDR3 DNA follows: TGCAGCGTGATACAGGGGGCGCAGACTGAAGCTTTCTTT. Drawing the rest from reference TRBV29-1 and TRBJ1-1, the complete variable domain is SAVISQKPSRDICQRGTSLTIQCQVDSQVTMMFWYRQQPGQSLTLIATANQGSEATYESGFVIDKFPISRPNLTFSTLTVSNMSPEDSSIYLCSVIQGAQTEAFFGQGTRLTVV.

V is TRBV20-1 and J is TRBJ1-5, with D unresolved. Trimming took 4 bases from V and 3 from J, leaving 28 bases between them. The CDR3 spans 19 residues. Germline assignment: CDR1 DFQATT and CDR2 SNEGSKA (reference sequence). The CDR3 protein is CSATPGFSVIGHHNQPQHF. DNA of the CDR3: TGCAGTGCTACCCCCGGGTTTTCCGTGATTGGGCATCACAATCAGCCCCAGCATTTT.

The chain combines TRBV7-9 with TRBJ1-3, with D unresolved. CDR1 and CDR2 (germline): SEHNR, FQNEAQ (reference sequence). This CDR3 region has 16 residues. V was pared by 1 base and J by 0 bases, with 10 bases between. CDR3 amino acids: CASSLELAVSGNTIYF. The CDR3 DNA reads as TGTGCCAGCAGCTTAGAGTTGGCAGTCTCTGGAAACACCATATATTTT.

The chain is built from TRBV5-6 and TRBJ2-3; the D call may be TRBD1 or TRBD2 (5 bases each). CDR1 is SGHDT and CDR2 is YYEEEE in the germline V gene. V lost 3 bases and J 4 bases, leaving 15 bases between the germline ends. This CDR3 has 15 residues. In DNA, the CDR3 is TGTGCCAGCAGCTGGCTCGGGGTAGGGGCAGATACGCAGTATTTT. It translates to CASSWLGVGADTQYF.

Only a few counts were recorded for this clonotype. The chain joins TRBV5-1 to TRBJ2-5; D gene ambiguous. The germline gives CDR1 SGHRS, CDR2 YFSETQ. V lost 3 bases and J lost 5, with 17 bases in between. The CDR3 spans 15 residues. CDR3 sequence: CASSSGPAQLETQYF. In DNA form, the CDR3 reads TGCGCCAGCAGCTCGGGCCCGGCCCAGTTGGAGACCCAGTACTTC.

This clonotype was picked up a small number of times. The gene calls are TRBV20-1 and TRBJ1-4; 9 positions match TRBD1. The V gene end was trimmed by 6 bases and the J gene end by 8 bases; junction bases not matched to a gene: 13. There are 15 residues in the CDR3. CDR1 and CDR2 (germline): DFQATT, SNEGSKA (reference sequence). The CDR3 region has the DNA TGCAGTGCCAGTTACATGACAGGGGGTTGGGAAAAACTGTTTTTT. The encoded protein is CSASYMTGGWEKLFF.

This clonotype was seen at least ten times. In nucleotides, the CDR3 is TGTGCCACCAGCTCTCCTTCGGCAGGGATTAACTATGGCTACACCTTC. It is translated as CATSSPSAGINYGYTF. V gene TRBV15 combines with J gene TRBJ1-2, with D tentatively TRBD1 (5 bases). The CDR3 runs 16 residues. Germline V gene sequence: CDR1 LNHNV, CDR2 YYDKDF (reference sequence). Deletions cut 5 bases from V and 1 base from J, with 17 bases between. Drawing the rest from reference TRBV15 and TRBJ1-2, the complete variable domain is DAMVIQNPRYQVTQFGKPVTLSCSQTLNHNVMYWYQQKSSQAPKLLFHYYDKDFNNEADTPDNFQSRRPNTSFCFLDIRSPGLGDTAMYLCATSSPSAGINYGYTFGSGTRLTVV.

The sample holds a few counts of this clonotype. The chain recombines TRBV7-2 with TRBJ2-7; 11 bases match TRBD2. J was trimmed by 8 bases and V by 2 bases; bases with no gene match: 8. The CDR3 runs to 15 residues. Germline assignment: CDR1 SGHTA and CDR2 FQGNSA. The CDR3 loop reads CASSLLLAGDKKQYF. The CDR3 DNA is TGTGCCAGCAGCTTATTACTAGCGGGGGATAAAAAGCAGTACTTC.

The chain uses TRBV7-8 and TRBJ1-4, with TRBD1 as a possible D gene (5 bases). The CDR3 runs 15 residues. CDR1 and CDR2 from the germline V gene are SGHVS and FQNEAQ. Trimming stripped 2 bases from V and 8 bases from J, with 15 bases between. The CDR3 coding sequence is TGTGCCAGCAGCTTACGGGCAGGGTATGAGGAAAAACTGTTTTTT. Protein: CASSLRAGYEEKLFF. Filled out from reference TRBV7-8 and TRBJ1-4, the complete variable domain reads GAGVSQSPRYKVAKRGQDVALRCDPISGHVSLFWYQQALGQGPEFLTYFQNEAQLDKSGLPSDRFFAERPEGSVSTLKIQRTQQEDSAVYLCASSLRAGYEEKLFFGSGTQLSVL.

This clonotype showed up just a few times. This sequence joins TRBV19 and TRBJ2-4, with D possibly matching TRBD1 (5 bases). With 3 bases removed from V and 1 base from J, the gap between germline ends came to 10 bases. The CDR3 contains 15 residues. Germline CDR1 and CDR2: LNHDA and SQIVND (reference sequence). CDR3 bases: TGTGCCAGTAGTATTAAGGGGATCGCCAAAAACATTCAGTACTTC. Translating gives CASSIKGIAKNIQYF.

V and J are TRBV27 and TRBJ1-5, with a possible D match to TRBD1 (5 bases). Germline CDR1 reads MNHEY; CDR2 reads SMNVEV (reference sequence). The V end was cut by 2 bases, the J end by 7 bases, with 21 bases between. The length of the CDR3 is 17 residues. CDR3 loop: CASSLTENGHHRQPQHF. The CDR3 DNA reads as TGTGCCAGCAGTTTAACCGAGAATGGACATCATCGACAGCCCCAGCATTTT.

This clonotype has a count of ten or more. The rearrangement uses TRBV12-3 or TRBV12-4 and TRBJ2-7; 8 nucleotides align to TRBD1. After removal of 7 bases from V and 5 bases from J, the junction contained 10 bases not matched to a gene. The CDR3 sequence is 14 residues long. CDR3 nucleotides: TGTGCCAGCACCCTGGACAGGGTGGGCGACGAGCAGTACTTC. Residues: CASTLDRVGDEQYF.

This clonotype occurred many times. The rearrangement uses TRBV20-1 and TRBJ2-1; possible D gene TRBD1, 5 bases. CDR3 length: 12 residues. Germline V gene data show CDR1 as DFQATT and CDR2 as SNEGSKA (reference sequence). In nucleotides, the CDR3 is TGCAGCCTCGCGTGGGGCCTCGATGAGCAGTTCTTC. This codes for CSLAWGLDEQFF.

This clonotype was counted ten times or more. The J gene is TRBJ2-2, the V gene TRBV6-5; D unclear. CDR1 is MNHEY and CDR2 is SVGAGI in the germline V gene. V lost 0 bases, J lost 9 bases, and 8 bases lay in between. The CDR3 length is 13 residues. CDR3: CASSYSPTRELFF. The CDR3 DNA sequence: TGTGCCAGCAGTTACTCACCGACCAGGGAGCTGTTTTTT.

This clonotype was seen many times. The V and J genes are TRBV7-2 and TRBJ2-7; the match to TRBD1 covers 7 bases. Germline CDR1 and CDR2: SGHTA and FQGNSA. The CDR3 length is 14 residues. After removal of 4 bases from V and 2 bases from J, the junction contained 5 bases not matched to a gene. The CDR3 DNA follows: TGTGCCAGCAGCTCCCCGGGACAGACCTACGAGCAGTACTTC. Translating it yields CASSSPGQTYEQYF.

Only a few counts were recorded for this clonotype. The chain links TRBV9 to TRBJ2-5; maybe TRBD2 (5 bases). Trimming left V 3 bases short and J 5 bases short, with 17 bases between. This CDR3 comprises 15 residues. In germline, CDR1 is SGDLS, CDR2 YYNGEE. DNA of the CDR3: TGTGCCAGCAGCGGTAGCAGGAGGAGTGGGGAGACCCAGTACTTC. It specifies CASSGSRRSGETQYF.

This clonotype was seen many times. CDR3: CASSLTQAGASTDTQYF. The CDR3 coding sequence is TGTGCCAGCAGCTTAACTCAAGCGGGGGCCAGCACAGATACGCAGTATTTT. The gene calls are TRBV7-3 and TRBJ2-3; 8 nucleotides align to TRBD2. V shed 0 bases and J 0 bases; nucleotides not matched to a gene: 5. The CDR3 runs 17 residues. CDR1 is SGHTA, CDR2 FQGTGA, per germline.

This clonotype showed up many times. The chain carries TRBV6-1 and TRBJ1-2; 9 positions agree with TRBD1. Germline V CDR1 and CDR2: MNHNS, SASEGT. The junction had 9 bases not matched to a gene; V was cut back by 5 bases and J by 5 bases. There are 15 residues in the CDR3. In DNA form, the CDR3 reads TGTGCCAGCAGTTATCTGGACAGGGGACGGTATGGCTACACCTTC. This sequence encodes CASSYLDRGRYGYTF.

This clonotype was counted at least ten times. The CDR3 reads CASSSGGVRYEQYF. CDR3 sequence (DNA): TGTGCCAGCAGCTCAGGGGGCGTCCGGTACGAGCAGTACTTC. The chain couples TRBV5-5 to TRBJ2-7, with 8 bases matching TRBD1. Germline V gives CDR1 SGHKS, CDR2 YYEKEE (reference sequence). V gave up 3 bases and J gave up 4 bases; unmatched junction bases: 6. CDR3 length: 14 amino acids.

This clonotype was detected only a few times. This sequence joins TRBV20-1 and TRBJ1-6; the D gene is possibly TRBD1 (6 bases). Trimming left V 3 bases short and J 0 bases short, with 21 bases between. Germline V gene sequence: CDR1 DFQATT, CDR2 SNEGSKA (reference sequence). CDR3 length: 19 residues. CDR3 residues: CSASKAPGAASSYNSPLHF. The CDR3 DNA reads as TGCAGTGCTAGTAAGGCGCCAGGGGCAGCCAGCTCCTATAATTCACCCCTCCACTTT.

In its sample, this clonotype was seen a few times. This chain links TRBV5-1 with TRBJ1-2; possible D gene TRBD1, 5 bases. CDR1 is SGHRS, CDR2 YFSETQ, per germline. The CDR3 consists of 14 residues. Between the trimmed V and J ends, which lost 0 bases and 2 bases, there was a span of 8 bases. CDR3 in DNA: TGCGCCAGCAGCTTGGGCAGGGAGAACTATGGCTACACCTTC. Its translation is CASSLGRENYGYTF.

There are many counts of this clonotype. This chain uses TRBV2 with TRBJ1-5; the D gene is possibly TRBD1 (6 bases). This CDR3 is 14 amino acids long. Germline V gives CDR1 SNHLY, CDR2 FYNNEI. With 6 bases removed from V and 9 bases from J, the gap between germline ends came to 18 bases. CDR3 sequence: CASRPGTRFSPQHF. CDR3 nucleotide sequence: TGTGCCAGCAGGCCCGGGACACGTTTTTCGCCCCAGCATTTT.

Note on this clonotype: A much bigger clone sits one base away, suggesting this may be a read error. This chain joins TRBV28 and TRBJ2-7; 7 positions agree with TRBD2. Germline CDR1 and CDR2: MDHEN and SYDVKM. V was pared by 3 bases and J by 6 bases, with 8 bases of the junction left unmatched. This CDR3 has 14 residues. This CDR3 reads CASSFLAGDCEQYF. The CDR3 region has the DNA TGTGCCAGCAGTTTTCTTGCGGGGGACTGCGAGCAGTACTTC.

A word on this clonotype: This could be a read error, since a much larger clone is one nucleotide away. The J gene is TRBJ1-1, the V gene TRBV12-3 or TRBV12-4; D ambiguous. V dropped 1 base and J dropped 6 bases, with 9 bases sitting between them. CDR3 length equals 13 residues. The CDR3 is CASSLDRDAEAFF. The DNA of the CDR3 is TGTGCCAGCAGTTTAGACAGAGACGCTGAAGCTTTCTTT.